The rows below give T cell receptor beta chains drawn from one sample of a study of blood T cell repertoires in COVID-19. TCRdb's copy holds only in-frame clones and misses some; the assay was immunoSEQ multiplex PCR. This sample has about 260,000 clones, with around 86% found just once. Sequenced: peripheral blood. The receptors were sampled from a man in his forties who had recovered from COVID-19. The CDR3 runs from the conserved cysteine through the conserved F or W. A D gene is named only where the DNA matches it firmly. A row's size may be missing; if present it is once, few, many or a size class.

D gene: .
V gene: TRBV25-1
clone size: .
J gene: TRBJ1-2
CDR3 DNA: TGTGCCAGCACCGAACGGTACCTTTATGGCTACACCTTC
CDR3 protein: CASTERYLYGYTF

D gene: TRBD1
V gene: TRBV3-1/TRBV3-2
clone size: .
J gene: TRBJ2-7
CDR3 DNA: TGTGCCAGCACCCATGGACAGGGGATTCGCTACGAGCAGTACTTC
CDR3 protein: CASTHGQGIRYEQYF

D gene: .
V gene: TRBV19
clone size: .
J gene: TRBJ1-2
CDR3 DNA: TGTGCCAGTAGTATGAGGCGGACAGTTACTTATGGCTACACCTTC
CDR3 protein: CASSMRRTVTYGYTF

D gene: TRBD2
V gene: TRBV10-3
clone size: .
J gene: TRBJ2-1
CDR3 DNA: TGTGCCATCAGTGAGGTTAGCGGGAGATTCCATGAGCAGTTCTTC
CDR3 protein: CAISEVSGRFHEQFF

D gene: .
V gene: TRBV2
clone size: once
J gene: TRBJ2-7
CDR3 DNA: TGTGCCAGCAGTGTCTTACAGGGGACTGGCGAGCAGTACTTC
CDR3 protein: CASSVLQGTGEQYF

D gene: TRBD1
V gene: TRBV5-6
clone size: few
J gene: TRBJ1-2
CDR3 DNA: TGTGCCAGCAGCACGCCCGGGACAGGGACGTCGGGCTACACCTTC
CDR3 protein: CASSTPGTGTSGYTF

D gene: TRBD2
V gene: TRBV9
clone size: .
J gene: TRBJ2-1
CDR3 DNA: TGTGCCAGCAGCGCTAGCGGGGGGGCCTTCAATGAGCAGTTCTTC
CDR3 protein: CASSASGGAFNEQFF

D gene: .
V gene: TRBV6-5
clone size: .
J gene: TRBJ2-7
CDR3 DNA: TGTGCCAGCAGTTCCACTACTACATCCTACGAGCAGTACTTC
CDR3 protein: CASSSTTTSYEQYF

D gene: TRBD2
V gene: TRBV18
clone size: .
J gene: TRBJ2-7
CDR3 DNA: TGTGCCAGCTCACGCAGGCAGGGACTAAAAGACTACGAGCAGTACTTC
CDR3 protein: CASSRRQGLKDYEQYF

D gene: .
V gene: TRBV19
clone size: .
J gene: TRBJ2-2
CDR3 DNA: TGTGCCAGTAGCATGGGACTCGCCCGCTACACCGGGGAGCTGTTTTTT
CDR3 protein: CASSMGLARYTGELFF

D gene: .
V gene: TRBV6-5
clone size: .
J gene: TRBJ2-2
CDR3 DNA: TGTGCCAGCAGAAGGGGGGGAGGTACCGGGGAGCTGTTTTTT
CDR3 protein: CASRRGGGTGELFF

D gene: .
V gene: TRBV7-6
clone size: .
J gene: TRBJ1-1
CDR3 DNA: TGTGCCAGCAGCCCCCTTCCCCTGCAGGGCACTGAAGCTTTCTTT
CDR3 protein: CASSPLPLQGTEAFF

D gene: .
V gene: TRBV11-2
clone size: .
J gene: TRBJ1-2
CDR3 DNA: TGTGCCAGCAGCTTGGGCACCCGGGAGGGCTACACCTTC
CDR3 protein: CASSLGTREGYTF

D gene: .
V gene: TRBV7-2
clone size: .
J gene: TRBJ2-5
CDR3 DNA: TGTGCCAGCAGCTTACAGGGTATGGTTGTGTCCCAAGAGACCCAGTACTTC
CDR3 protein: CASSLQGMVVSQETQYF

D gene: .
V gene: TRBV6-5
clone size: .
J gene: TRBJ1-6
CDR3 DNA: TGTGCCAGCAGTTGGAGTAGCTCCTATAATTCACCCCTCCACTTT
CDR3 protein: CASSWSSSYNSPLHF

D gene: .
V gene: TRBV7-9
clone size: .
J gene: TRBJ2-3
CDR3 DNA: TGTGCCAGCAGCTCGAGACAGAGCGAGAGAGATACGCAGTATTTT
CDR3 protein: CASSSRQSERDTQYF

D gene: TRBD1
V gene: TRBV3-1/TRBV3-2
clone size: .
J gene: TRBJ2-5
CDR3 DNA: TGTGCCAGCAGCCAAGATCCTTCAAAGGGGGCGCTCGGAAAGACCCAGTACTTC
CDR3 protein: CASSQDPSKGALGKTQYF

D gene: TRBD1
V gene: TRBV7-6
clone size: .
J gene: TRBJ2-6
CDR3 DNA: TGTGCCAGCAGCTTGCGGACAGGGGTCTCTGGGGCCAACGTCCTGACTTTC
CDR3 protein: CASSLRTGVSGANVLTF

D gene: TRBD1
V gene: TRBV7-9
clone size: .
J gene: TRBJ1-2
CDR3 DNA: TGTGCCACCCAAAAGGGAGGAGGGGGCGCGTACTATGGCTACACCTTC
CDR3 protein: CATQKGGGGAYYGYTF

D gene: TRBD2
V gene: TRBV5-1
clone size: .
J gene: TRBJ2-3
CDR3 DNA: TGCGCCAGCAGCTTTAGCGGGGGAACAGATACGCAGTATTTT
CDR3 protein: CASSFSGGTDTQYF

D gene: TRBD1
V gene: TRBV29-1
clone size: .
J gene: TRBJ2-3
CDR3 DNA: TGCAGCGTTGAACCTTCGGACAGGGCCACAGATACGCAGTATTTT
CDR3 protein: CSVEPSDRATDTQYF

D gene: TRBD1
V gene: TRBV4-3
clone size: .
J gene: TRBJ2-1
CDR3 DNA: TGCGCCAGCAGCCAAGAACCTTCCGGGACAGGGGCCTACAATGAGCAGTTCTTC
CDR3 protein: CASSQEPSGTGAYNEQFF

D gene: .
V gene: TRBV5-1
clone size: .
J gene: TRBJ1-6
CDR3 DNA: TGCGCCAGCAGCTTGTTAGGGGATGGAAGGTCACCCCTCCACTTT
CDR3 protein: CASSLLGDGRSPLHF

D gene: .
V gene: TRBV5-8
clone size: .
J gene: TRBJ1-6
CDR3 DNA: TGTGCCAGCAGCTTCCCCCCATCACCCCTCCACTTT
CDR3 protein: CASSFPPSPLHF

D gene: TRBD2
V gene: TRBV27
clone size: .
J gene: TRBJ2-1
CDR3 DNA: TGTGCCAGCAGTCTGCGACTAGCGGGAGCTTCCTACAATGAGCAGTTCTTC
CDR3 protein: CASSLRLAGASYNEQFF

D gene: TRBD1
V gene: TRBV9
clone size: .
J gene: TRBJ2-2
CDR3 DNA: TGTGCCAGCAGCGGTCGGACAGGGGGCGCCTCCGGGGAGCTGTTTTTT
CDR3 protein: CASSGRTGGASGELFF

D gene: .
V gene: TRBV7-8
clone size: .
J gene: TRBJ2-7
CDR3 DNA: TGTGCCAGCAGCTTAGAATTCAACGAGCAGTACTTC
CDR3 protein: CASSLEFNEQYF

D gene: TRBD2
V gene: TRBV7-2
clone size: .
J gene: TRBJ2-1
CDR3 DNA: TGTGCCAGCAGCCTAAGCGGGGGGGCCCTCTCCTACAATGAGCAGTTCTTC
CDR3 protein: CASSLSGGALSYNEQFF